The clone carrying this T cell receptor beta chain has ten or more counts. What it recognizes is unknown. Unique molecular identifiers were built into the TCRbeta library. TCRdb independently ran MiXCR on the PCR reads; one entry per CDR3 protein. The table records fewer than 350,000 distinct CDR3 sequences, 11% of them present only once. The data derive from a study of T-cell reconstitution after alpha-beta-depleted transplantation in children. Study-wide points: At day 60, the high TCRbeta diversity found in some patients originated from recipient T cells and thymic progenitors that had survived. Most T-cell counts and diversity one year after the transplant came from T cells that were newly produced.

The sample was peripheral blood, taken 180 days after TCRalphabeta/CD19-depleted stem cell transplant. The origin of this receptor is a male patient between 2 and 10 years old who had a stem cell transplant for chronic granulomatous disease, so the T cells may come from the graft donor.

The CDR3 here is CASSFRSGVEEKLFF. CDR3 in DNA: TGTGCCAGCAGTTTCCGTTCAGGGGTTGAGGAAAAACTGTTTTTT. This rearrangement joins TRBV12-3 or TRBV12-4 to TRBJ1-4; possible D gene TRBD1, 6 bases. The CDR3 contains 15 residues. With 3 bases removed from V and 8 bases from J, the gap between germline ends came to 16 bases.